The rows below give T cell receptor beta chains drawn from one sample of a study of T cell repertoires in cytomegalovirus infection. TCRdb reprocessed the reads with MiXCR, giving one entry per CDR3 protein. Of 200,000 to 300,000 distinct CDR3 sequences in the sample, 6.5% are singletons; the top ten hold around 6.9%. Sequenced: PBMCs. Every receptor here comes from a human donor in good health (CMV status not recorded). Some clones in this sample may be carry-over from other donors' samples. The CDR3 runs from the conserved cysteine through the conserved F or W. The order of the fields is J gene, CDR3 length, D gene, clone size, V gene, CDR3 DNA, CDR3 protein. A D gene is named only where the DNA matches it firmly. Only part of the rows carry a size: once, few, many, or a class if the clone is expanded.

j_gene: TRBJ2-1; len: 16; d_gene: TRBD2; abundance: many; v_gene: TRBV7-8; CDR3nt: TGTGCCAGCAGCTTAGGGGACGGGACTAGGGGCAATGAGCAGTTCTTC; CDR3aa: CASSLGDGTRGNEQFF
j_gene: TRBJ1-1; len: 13; d_gene: NA; abundance: few; v_gene: TRBV18; CDR3nt: TGTGCCAGCTCGCCCGACAGAAGCACTGAAGCTTTCTTT; CDR3aa: CASSPDRSTEAFF
j_gene: TRBJ2-1; len: 12; d_gene: TRBD2; abundance: many; v_gene: TRBV20-1; CDR3nt: TGCAGTGCTTGGGGGTCGAGCGGGGGCCCCTTCTTC; CDR3aa: CSAWGSSGGPFF
j_gene: TRBJ2-1; len: 15; d_gene: TRBD2; abundance: many; v_gene: TRBV10-3; CDR3nt: TGTGCCATCAGTGAAAGCGGGGGGCCCCCTCGTGAGCAGTTCTTC; CDR3aa: CAISESGGPPREQFF
j_gene: TRBJ1-5; len: 13; d_gene: NA; abundance: many; v_gene: TRBV19; CDR3nt: TGTGCCACCCAGGACGGTGGCAATCAGCCCCAGCATTTT; CDR3aa: CATQDGGNQPQHF
j_gene: TRBJ1-2; len: 14; d_gene: NA; abundance: many; v_gene: TRBV12-3/TRBV12-4; CDR3nt: TGTGCCAGCAGTTTAACTTTTATGGGGTATGGCTACACCTTC; CDR3aa: CASSLTFMGYGYTF
j_gene: TRBJ1-6; len: 15; d_gene: NA; abundance: many; v_gene: TRBV7-9; CDR3nt: TGTGCCAGCAGACCGTGGAGCTCCTATAATTCACCCCTCCACTTT; CDR3aa: CASRPWSSYNSPLHF
j_gene: TRBJ2-1; len: 16; d_gene: TRBD2; abundance: few; v_gene: TRBV20-1; CDR3nt: TGCAGTGCTAGGGGCTCAGCGGGGAGCTCCTACAATGAGCAGTTCTTC; CDR3aa: CSARGSAGSSYNEQFF
j_gene: TRBJ2-5; len: 16; d_gene: TRBD2; abundance: many; v_gene: TRBV20-1; CDR3nt: TGCAGTGCTAGTCCGACTAGCGGGGGATACCAAGAGACCCAGTACTTC; CDR3aa: CSASPTSGGYQETQYF
j_gene: TRBJ1-5; len: 13; d_gene: NA; abundance: many; v_gene: TRBV6-2/TRBV6-3; CDR3nt: TGTGCCAGCCGGCAGGGAGGCAATCAGCCCCAGCATTTT; CDR3aa: CASRQGGNQPQHF
j_gene: TRBJ1-1; len: 14; d_gene: NA; abundance: many; v_gene: TRBV7-2; CDR3nt: TGTGCCAGCAGGGCCGGGGGGGGAAACACTGAAGCTTTCTTT; CDR3aa: CASRAGGGNTEAFF
j_gene: TRBJ2-7; len: 13; d_gene: TRBD2; abundance: few; v_gene: TRBV20-1; CDR3nt: TGCAGTGCTAGTCAAGCGGGGGGGCGGGAGCAGTACTTC; CDR3aa: CSASQAGGREQYF
j_gene: TRBJ2-6; len: 19; d_gene: TRBD1; abundance: many; v_gene: TRBV27; CDR3nt: TGTGCCAGCAGTCCCCGGGACAGGGGGCGCCTGCCTGGGGCCAACGTCCTGACTTTC; CDR3aa: CASSPRDRGRLPGANVLTF
j_gene: TRBJ2-5; len: 13; d_gene: NA; abundance: many; v_gene: TRBV10-3; CDR3nt: TGTGCCATCAGTGCGAGGACGCAAGAGACCCAGTACTTC; CDR3aa: CAISARTQETQYF
j_gene: TRBJ1-5; len: 15; d_gene: TRBD1; abundance: many; v_gene: TRBV7-8; CDR3nt: TGTGCCAGCAGTCCACGACAGGGAAGGTTTCAGCCCCAGCATTTT; CDR3aa: CASSPRQGRFQPQHF
j_gene: TRBJ1-4; len: 14; d_gene: NA; abundance: many; v_gene: TRBV11-2; CDR3nt: TGTGCCAGCAGCTTCGACAGAGTTAATGAAAAACTGTTTTTT; CDR3aa: CASSFDRVNEKLFF
j_gene: TRBJ1-5; len: 13; d_gene: NA; abundance: many; v_gene: TRBV7-2; CDR3nt: TGTGCCAGCAGCTTAACTAGCAATCAGCCCCAGCATTTT; CDR3aa: CASSLTSNQPQHF
j_gene: TRBJ2-3; len: 15; d_gene: TRBD2; abundance: many; v_gene: TRBV10-3; CDR3nt: TGTGCCATCGCCCTCGATAGCGGGGGGGCAGATACGCAGTATTTT; CDR3aa: CAIALDSGGADTQYF
j_gene: TRBJ2-3; len: 16; d_gene: NA; abundance: NA; v_gene: TRBV7-9; CDR3nt: TGTGCCAGCAGCCAAAGGACGTTCGCTAGCACAGATACGCAGTATTTT; CDR3aa: CASSQRTFASTDTQYF
j_gene: TRBJ2-1; len: 15; d_gene: NA; abundance: few; v_gene: TRBV19; CDR3nt: TGTGCCAGTAGTATCTCTTCCGGGGGAGCGAATGAGCAGTTCTTC; CDR3aa: CASSISSGGANEQFF
j_gene: TRBJ2-7; len: 13; d_gene: NA; abundance: many; v_gene: TRBV2; CDR3nt: TGTGCCAGCAGTGACAGAGACCTCTACGAGCAGTACTTC; CDR3aa: CASSDRDLYEQYF
j_gene: TRBJ2-5; len: 13; d_gene: NA; abundance: many; v_gene: TRBV7-6; CDR3nt: TGTGCCAGCAGCGTAGACCTTGCAGAGACCCAGTACTTC; CDR3aa: CASSVDLAETQYF
j_gene: TRBJ1-2; len: 13; d_gene: NA; abundance: once; v_gene: TRBV6-1; CDR3nt: TGTGCCACCGAAGTCCGGGGATCTCATGGCTACACCTTC; CDR3aa: CATEVRGSHGYTF
j_gene: TRBJ1-4; len: 15; d_gene: NA; abundance: few; v_gene: TRBV4-2; CDR3nt: TGTGCCAGCAGCCTTACTGGGAGCCGTAATGAAAAACTGTTTTTT; CDR3aa: CASSLTGSRNEKLFF
j_gene: TRBJ2-5; len: 16; d_gene: TRBD2; abundance: many; v_gene: TRBV5-5; CDR3nt: TGTGCCAGCAGCTTGTTGGGTAGCGGGGGGGTCCGCGCCCAGTACTTC; CDR3aa: CASSLLGSGGVRAQYF
j_gene: TRBJ2-4; len: 17; d_gene: TRBD2; abundance: many; v_gene: TRBV5-8; CDR3nt: TGTGCCAGCAGCATGACTAGCGGTATACTAGCCAAAAACATTCAGTACTTC; CDR3aa: CASSMTSGILAKNIQYF
j_gene: TRBJ1-5; len: 13; d_gene: NA; abundance: NA; v_gene: TRBV30; CDR3nt: TGTGCCTGCAGATCCACAGGCAATCAGCCCCAGCATTTT; CDR3aa: CACRSTGNQPQHF
j_gene: TRBJ1-6; len: 14; d_gene: TRBD1; abundance: many; v_gene: TRBV11-2; CDR3nt: TGTGCCAGCAGCCTGACAGGGTTGGTCTCACCCCTCCACTTT; CDR3aa: CASSLTGLVSPLHF
j_gene: TRBJ2-1; len: 16; d_gene: TRBD2; abundance: many; v_gene: TRBV12-3/TRBV12-4; CDR3nt: TGTGCCAGCAGTACCGGACTAGCGCCTACGGGTAATGAGCAGTTCTTC; CDR3aa: CASSTGLAPTGNEQFF
j_gene: TRBJ2-7; len: 14; d_gene: TRBD2; abundance: few; v_gene: TRBV5-1; CDR3nt: TGCGCCAGCAGCTTGGGGCTAGCGGTTTACGAGCAGTACTTC; CDR3aa: CASSLGLAVYEQYF
j_gene: TRBJ2-1; len: 16; d_gene: TRBD2; abundance: many; v_gene: TRBV5-1; CDR3nt: TGCGCCAGCAGCCGTAGACTAGCGGGACCCTACAATGAGCAGTTCTTC; CDR3aa: CASSRRLAGPYNEQFF
j_gene: TRBJ2-5; len: 15; d_gene: NA; abundance: many; v_gene: TRBV28; CDR3nt: TGTGCCAGCAGTCCATCAGGGTCAGTAGGAGAGACCCAGTACTTC; CDR3aa: CASSPSGSVGETQYF
j_gene: TRBJ2-7; len: 15; d_gene: TRBD1; abundance: many; v_gene: TRBV10-3; CDR3nt: TGTGCCATCAGTGGCCCGGGACAGGGAAGGTCCGAGCAGTACTTC; CDR3aa: CAISGPGQGRSEQYF
j_gene: TRBJ2-1; len: 18; d_gene: TRBD2; abundance: many; v_gene: TRBV20-1; CDR3nt: TGCAGTGCAACCGTGACTAGCGGGGGGGGGAGCTCCTACAATGAGCAGTTCTTC; CDR3aa: CSATVTSGGGSSYNEQFF
j_gene: TRBJ2-3; len: 15; d_gene: TRBD2; abundance: many; v_gene: TRBV7-6; CDR3nt: TGTGCCAGCAGCTTACGGCGGGGGGCCACAGATACGCAGTATTTT; CDR3aa: CASSLRRGATDTQYF
j_gene: TRBJ1-1; len: 16; d_gene: TRBD1; abundance: many; v_gene: TRBV7-9; CDR3nt: TGTGCCAGCAGCCTCACCCACGGACAGGGGAGTGTTGAAGCTTTCTTT; CDR3aa: CASSLTHGQGSVEAFF
j_gene: TRBJ2-6; len: 16; d_gene: TRBD1; abundance: many; v_gene: TRBV20-1; CDR3nt: TGCAGTGCTAGAGATAAGCAGGGGGCCGGGGCCAACGTCCTGACTTTC; CDR3aa: CSARDKQGAGANVLTF
j_gene: TRBJ1-1; len: 15; d_gene: TRBD1; abundance: many; v_gene: TRBV20-1; CDR3nt: TGCAGTGCTGTGGGCCTAGGGACAGGGAAAACTGAAGCTTTCTTT; CDR3aa: CSAVGLGTGKTEAFF
j_gene: TRBJ1-1; len: 13; d_gene: NA; abundance: few; v_gene: TRBV12-3/TRBV12-4; CDR3nt: TGTGCCAGCAGTTTAGCGCGTCCGGGCCGGGCTTTCTTT; CDR3aa: CASSLARPGRAFF
j_gene: TRBJ2-1; len: 19; d_gene: TRBD2; abundance: many; v_gene: TRBV7-8; CDR3nt: TGTGCCAGCAGCTTAGCTGGGCTAGCGGGGGGTAGCTCCTACAATGAGCAGTTCTTC; CDR3aa: CASSLAGLAGGSSYNEQFF
j_gene: TRBJ2-3; len: 15; d_gene: TRBD1; abundance: many; v_gene: TRBV6-2/TRBV6-3; CDR3nt: TGTGCCAGCGGCGGAGGACAGGGAATGAGAGATACGCAGTATTTT; CDR3aa: CASGGGQGMRDTQYF
j_gene: TRBJ2-7; len: 15; d_gene: TRBD2; abundance: many; v_gene: TRBV11-1; CDR3nt: TGTGCCAGCAGCTTAAGGAAACTAGCGGTGTACGAGCAGTACTTC; CDR3aa: CASSLRKLAVYEQYF
j_gene: TRBJ1-4; len: 14; d_gene: NA; abundance: many; v_gene: TRBV12-3/TRBV12-4; CDR3nt: TGTGCCAGCAGTTTATCCCCGAGGGGTGAAAAACTGTTTTTT; CDR3aa: CASSLSPRGEKLFF
j_gene: TRBJ2-3; len: 15; d_gene: TRBD1; abundance: many; v_gene: TRBV7-2; CDR3nt: TGTGCCAGCAGCCCCAGGGGGTCTAGCACAGATACGCAGTATTTT; CDR3aa: CASSPRGSSTDTQYF
j_gene: TRBJ2-5; len: 12; d_gene: NA; abundance: few; v_gene: TRBV30; CDR3nt: TGTGCCTGGAGGTGGGGCATAGAGACCCAGTACTTC; CDR3aa: CAWRWGIETQYF
j_gene: TRBJ2-1; len: 15; d_gene: NA; abundance: NA; v_gene: TRBV2; CDR3nt: TGTGCCAGCACCCCTGACAGGACTACCTACAATGAGCAGTTCTTC; CDR3aa: CASTPDRTTYNEQFF
j_gene: TRBJ2-7; len: 14; d_gene: TRBD2; abundance: NA; v_gene: TRBV28; CDR3nt: TGTGCCAGCACTCCGGGACTAGTTGCCCACGAGCAGTACTTC; CDR3aa: CASTPGLVAHEQYF
j_gene: TRBJ2-1; len: 14; d_gene: NA; abundance: NA; v_gene: TRBV5-1; CDR3nt: TGCGCCAGCAGCGTCGGGACGGAAGACAATGAGCAGTTCTTC; CDR3aa: CASSVGTEDNEQFF
j_gene: TRBJ1-6; len: 15; d_gene: TRBD1; abundance: many; v_gene: TRBV7-2; CDR3nt: TGTGCCAGCGGCATGCGGGACAGGAGGAATTCACCCCTCCACTTT; CDR3aa: CASGMRDRRNSPLHF
j_gene: TRBJ2-1; len: 17; d_gene: TRBD1; abundance: many; v_gene: TRBV4-3; CDR3nt: TGCGCCAGCAGCCATCTGAGCCGGGACAGGGGCTACAATGAGCAGTTCTTC; CDR3aa: CASSHLSRDRGYNEQFF